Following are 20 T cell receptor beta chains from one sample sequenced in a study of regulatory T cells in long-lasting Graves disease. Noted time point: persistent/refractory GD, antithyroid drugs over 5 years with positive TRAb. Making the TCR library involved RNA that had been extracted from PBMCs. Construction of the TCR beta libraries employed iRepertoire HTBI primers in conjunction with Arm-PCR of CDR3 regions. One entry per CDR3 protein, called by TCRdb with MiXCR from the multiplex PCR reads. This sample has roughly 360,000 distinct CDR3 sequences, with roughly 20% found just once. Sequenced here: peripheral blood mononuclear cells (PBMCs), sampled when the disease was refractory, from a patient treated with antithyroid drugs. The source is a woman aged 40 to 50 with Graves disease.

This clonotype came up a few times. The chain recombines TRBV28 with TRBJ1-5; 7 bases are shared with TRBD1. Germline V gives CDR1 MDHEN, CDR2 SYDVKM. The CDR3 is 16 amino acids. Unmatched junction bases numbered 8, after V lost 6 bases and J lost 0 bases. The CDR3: CASRMTGFYSNQPQHF. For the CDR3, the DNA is TGTGCCAGCAGGATGACAGGGTTTTATAGCAATCAGCCCCAGCATTTT.

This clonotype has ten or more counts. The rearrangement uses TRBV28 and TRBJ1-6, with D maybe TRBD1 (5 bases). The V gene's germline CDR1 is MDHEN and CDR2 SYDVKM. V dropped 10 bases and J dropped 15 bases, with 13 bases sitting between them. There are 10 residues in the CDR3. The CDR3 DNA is TGTGCCATCGACTCCGGGGGCCTCCACTTT. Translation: CAIDSGGLHF.

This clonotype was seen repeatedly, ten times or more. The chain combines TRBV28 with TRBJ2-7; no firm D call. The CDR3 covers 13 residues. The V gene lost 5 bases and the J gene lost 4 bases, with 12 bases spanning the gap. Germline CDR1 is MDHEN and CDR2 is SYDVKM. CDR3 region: CASSPPPLYEQYF. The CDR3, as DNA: TGTGCCAGCAGTCCTCCCCCACTTTACGAGCAGTACTTC. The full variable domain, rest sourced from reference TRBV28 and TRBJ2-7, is DVKVTQSSRYLVKRTGEKVFLECVQDMDHENMFWYRQDPGLGLRLIYFSYDVKMKEKGDIPEGYSVSREKKERFSLILESASTNQTSMYLCASSPPPLYEQYFGPGTRLTVT.

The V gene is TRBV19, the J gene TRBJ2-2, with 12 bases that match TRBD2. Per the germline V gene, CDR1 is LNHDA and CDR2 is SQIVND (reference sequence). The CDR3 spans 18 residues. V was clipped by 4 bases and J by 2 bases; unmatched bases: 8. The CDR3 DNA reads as TGTGCCAGTAGTAGTACACCGGGACTAGCGGGTAACACCGGGGAGCTGTTTTTT. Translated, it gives CASSSTPGLAGNTGELFF.

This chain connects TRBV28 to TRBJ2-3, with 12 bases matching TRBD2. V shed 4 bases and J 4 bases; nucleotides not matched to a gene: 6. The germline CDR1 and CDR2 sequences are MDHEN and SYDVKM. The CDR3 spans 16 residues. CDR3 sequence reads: CASSSPTSGRPDTQYF. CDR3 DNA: TGTGCCAGCAGTTCCCCGACTAGCGGGAGACCAGATACGCAGTATTTT.

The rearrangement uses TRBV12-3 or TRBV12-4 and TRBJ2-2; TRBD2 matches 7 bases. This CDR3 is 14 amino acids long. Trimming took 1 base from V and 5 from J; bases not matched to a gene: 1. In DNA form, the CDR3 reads TGTGCCAGCAGTTTAGGGGAGGGGACCGGGGAGCTGTTTTTT. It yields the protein CASSLGEGTGELFF.

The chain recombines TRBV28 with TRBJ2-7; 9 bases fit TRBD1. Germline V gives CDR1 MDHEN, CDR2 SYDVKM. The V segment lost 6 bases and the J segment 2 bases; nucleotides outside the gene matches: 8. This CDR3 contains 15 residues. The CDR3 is CASRGDRALTYEQYF. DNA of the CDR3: TGTGCCAGCAGGGGGGACAGGGCTCTAACCTACGAGCAGTACTTC. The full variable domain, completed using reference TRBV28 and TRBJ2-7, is DVKVTQSSRYLVKRTGEKVFLECVQDMDHENMFWYRQDPGLGLRLIYFSYDVKMKEKGDIPEGYSVSREKKERFSLILESASTNQTSMYLCASRGDRALTYEQYFGPGTRLTVT.

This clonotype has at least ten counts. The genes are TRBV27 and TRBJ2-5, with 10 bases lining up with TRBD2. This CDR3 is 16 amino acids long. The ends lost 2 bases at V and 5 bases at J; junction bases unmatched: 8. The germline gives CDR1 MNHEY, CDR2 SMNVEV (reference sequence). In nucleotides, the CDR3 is TGTGCCAGCAGTTTAAGGCCTAGCGGGAGTGGTGAGACCCAGTACTTC. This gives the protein CASSLRPSGSGETQYF.

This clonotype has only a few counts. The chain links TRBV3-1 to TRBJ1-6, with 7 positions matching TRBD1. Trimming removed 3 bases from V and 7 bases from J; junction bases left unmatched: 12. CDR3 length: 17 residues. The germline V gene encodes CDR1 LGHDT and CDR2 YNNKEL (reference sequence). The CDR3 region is CASSHPSTGAMNSPLHF. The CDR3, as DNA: TGTGCCAGCAGCCATCCCTCAACAGGGGCGATGAATTCACCCCTCCACTTT.

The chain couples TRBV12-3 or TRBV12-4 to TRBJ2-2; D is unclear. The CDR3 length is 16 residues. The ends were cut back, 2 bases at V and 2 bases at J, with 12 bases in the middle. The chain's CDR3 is CASSLSGRHNTGELFF. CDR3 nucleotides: TGTGCCAGCAGTTTATCGGGCAGACATAACACCGGGGAGCTGTTTTTT.

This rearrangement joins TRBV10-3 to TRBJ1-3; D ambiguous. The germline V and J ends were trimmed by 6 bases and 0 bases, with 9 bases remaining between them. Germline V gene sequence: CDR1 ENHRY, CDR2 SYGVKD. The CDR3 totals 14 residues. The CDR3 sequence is CAIRLQSSGNTIYF. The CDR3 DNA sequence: TGTGCCATCAGATTACAGAGCTCTGGAAACACCATATATTTT.

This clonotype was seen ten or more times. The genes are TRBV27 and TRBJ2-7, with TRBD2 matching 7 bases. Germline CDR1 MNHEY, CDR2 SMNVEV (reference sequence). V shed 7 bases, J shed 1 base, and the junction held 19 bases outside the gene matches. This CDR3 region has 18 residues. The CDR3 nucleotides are TGTGCCAGCAAGAAAGCGGCTAGCGGAGTGGGAGGTTCCTACGAGCAGTACTTC. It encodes CASKKAASGVGGSYEQYF.

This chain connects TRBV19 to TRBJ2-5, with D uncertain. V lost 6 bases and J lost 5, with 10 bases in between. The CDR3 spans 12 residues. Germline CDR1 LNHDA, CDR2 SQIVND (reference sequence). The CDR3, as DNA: TGTGCCAGTAGAAGTTCCTATGAGACCCAGTACTTC. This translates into CASRSSYETQYF. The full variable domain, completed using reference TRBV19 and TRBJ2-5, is DGGITQSPKYLFRKEGQNVTLSCEQNLNHDAMYWYRQDPGQGLRLIYYSQIVNDFQKGDIAEGYSVSREKKESFPLTVTSAQKNPTAFYLCASRSSYETQYFGPGTRLLVL.

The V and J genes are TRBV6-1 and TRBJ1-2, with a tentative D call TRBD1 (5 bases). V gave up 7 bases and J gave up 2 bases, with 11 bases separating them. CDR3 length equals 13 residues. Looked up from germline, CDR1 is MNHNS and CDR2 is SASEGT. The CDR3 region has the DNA TGTGCCAGCATCGAAACAGGAAACTATGGCTACACCTTC. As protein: CASIETGNYGYTF.

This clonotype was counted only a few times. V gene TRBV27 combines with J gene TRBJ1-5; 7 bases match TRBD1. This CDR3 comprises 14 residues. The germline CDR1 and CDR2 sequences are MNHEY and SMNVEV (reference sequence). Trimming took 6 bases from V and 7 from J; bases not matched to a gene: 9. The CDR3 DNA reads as TGTGCCAGCAGCCTCGACAGGGCACGGCAGCCCCAGCATTTT. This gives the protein CASSLDRARQPQHF.

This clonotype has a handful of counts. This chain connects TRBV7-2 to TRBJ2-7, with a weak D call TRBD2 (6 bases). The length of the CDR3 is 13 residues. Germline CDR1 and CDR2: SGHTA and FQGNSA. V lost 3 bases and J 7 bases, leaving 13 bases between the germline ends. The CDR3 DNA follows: TGTGCCAGCAGCTTCGGACCAGCGGGTGAGCAGTACTTC. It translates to CASSFGPAGEQYF.

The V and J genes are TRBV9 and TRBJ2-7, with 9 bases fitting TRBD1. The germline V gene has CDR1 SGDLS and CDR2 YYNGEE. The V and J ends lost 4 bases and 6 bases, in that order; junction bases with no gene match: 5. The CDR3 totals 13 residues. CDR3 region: CASSPGTGPEQYF. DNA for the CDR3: TGTGCCAGCAGCCCCGGGACAGGGCCCGAGCAGTACTTC.

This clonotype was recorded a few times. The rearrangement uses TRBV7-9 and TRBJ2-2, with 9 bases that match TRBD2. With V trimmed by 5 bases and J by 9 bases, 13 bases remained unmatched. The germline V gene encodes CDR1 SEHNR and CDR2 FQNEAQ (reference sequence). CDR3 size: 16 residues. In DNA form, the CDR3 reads TGTGCCAGCAGCCGCAGAACGGGACTAGCACTCAGGGAGCTGTTTTTT. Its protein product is CASSRRTGLALRELFF.

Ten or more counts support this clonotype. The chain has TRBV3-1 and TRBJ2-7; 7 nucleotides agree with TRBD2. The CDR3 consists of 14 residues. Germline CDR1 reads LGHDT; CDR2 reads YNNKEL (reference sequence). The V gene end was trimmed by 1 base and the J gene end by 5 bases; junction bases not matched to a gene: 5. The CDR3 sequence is CASSQVREAHEQYF. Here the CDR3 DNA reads TGTGCCAGCAGCCAAGTACGGGAGGCCCACGAGCAGTACTTC.

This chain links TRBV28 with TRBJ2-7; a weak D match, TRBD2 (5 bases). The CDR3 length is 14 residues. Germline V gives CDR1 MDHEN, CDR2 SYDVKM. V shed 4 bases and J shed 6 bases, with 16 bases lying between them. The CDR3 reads CASSSYGLWVEQYF. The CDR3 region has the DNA TGTGCCAGCAGTTCCTACGGACTCTGGGTCGAGCAGTACTTC.